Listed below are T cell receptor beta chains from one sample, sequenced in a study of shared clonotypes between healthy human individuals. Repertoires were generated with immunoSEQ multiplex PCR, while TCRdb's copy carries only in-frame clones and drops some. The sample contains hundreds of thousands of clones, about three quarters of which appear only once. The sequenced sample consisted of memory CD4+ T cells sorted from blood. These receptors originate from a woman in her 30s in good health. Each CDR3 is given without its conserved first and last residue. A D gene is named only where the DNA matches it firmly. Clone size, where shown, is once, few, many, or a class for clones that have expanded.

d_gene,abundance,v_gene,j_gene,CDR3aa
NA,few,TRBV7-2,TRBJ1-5,ASSQDALSNQPQH
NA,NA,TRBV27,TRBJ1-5,ASSLRGANQPQH
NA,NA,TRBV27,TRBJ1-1,ASSLFKRGNTEAF
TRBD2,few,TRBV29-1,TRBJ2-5,SLGGYQETQY
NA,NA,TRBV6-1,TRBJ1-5,ASSEVGGSRNQPQH
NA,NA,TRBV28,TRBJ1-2,ASSHPRGPNYGYT
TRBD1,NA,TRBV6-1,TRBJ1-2,ASSEYSAGDRAKGYT
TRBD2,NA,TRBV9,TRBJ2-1,ASSVGLAGAAPYNEQF
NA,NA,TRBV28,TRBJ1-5,ASSLPGQPQH
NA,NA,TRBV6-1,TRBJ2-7,ASSQGWEQY
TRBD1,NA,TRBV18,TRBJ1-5,ASSPSGLGQVIRPQH
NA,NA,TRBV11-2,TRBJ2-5,ASLGQGYIQY
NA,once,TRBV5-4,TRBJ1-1,ASSFKGEVKLAF
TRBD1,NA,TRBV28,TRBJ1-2,ASSLGGLWTGTNYGYT
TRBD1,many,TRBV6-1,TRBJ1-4,ASSALPGTGLDEKLF
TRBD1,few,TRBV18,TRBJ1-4,ASSRSTGGLEKLF
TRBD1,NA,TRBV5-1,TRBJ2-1,ASRSGTGPYNEQF
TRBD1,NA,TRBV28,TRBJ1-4,ASRAGQGGEKLF
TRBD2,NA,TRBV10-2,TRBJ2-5,ASIEGLAGGLGETQY
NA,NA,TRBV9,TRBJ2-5,ASSVSPQVGETQY
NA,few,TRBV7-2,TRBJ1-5,ASSLSSNQPQH
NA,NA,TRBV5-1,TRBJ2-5,ASTGPQETQY
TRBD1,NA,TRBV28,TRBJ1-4,ASSPQPGQDEKLF
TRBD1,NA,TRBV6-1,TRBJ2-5,ASSGGQGFQETQY
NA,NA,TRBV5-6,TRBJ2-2,ASSLALLANGELF
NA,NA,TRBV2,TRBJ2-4,ASSYDGQKNIQY
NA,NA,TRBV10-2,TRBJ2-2,ASSVEDNTGELF
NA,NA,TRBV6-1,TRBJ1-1,ASSEVYSMDTEAF
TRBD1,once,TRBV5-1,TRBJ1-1,ASSLGQSNTEAF
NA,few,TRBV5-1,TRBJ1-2,ASSLKGTDGYT
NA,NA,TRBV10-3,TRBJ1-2,AISPSVIRGNYGYT
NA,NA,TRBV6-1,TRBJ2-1,ASSSLRVNEQF
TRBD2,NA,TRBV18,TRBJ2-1,ASSPGTSGSLEQF
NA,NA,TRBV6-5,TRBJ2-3,ASADGGTDTQY
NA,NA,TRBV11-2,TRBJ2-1,ASSLGRGAYEQF
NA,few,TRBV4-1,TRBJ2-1,ASSQYVVNEQF
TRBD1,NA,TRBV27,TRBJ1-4,ASDPDRVGEKLF
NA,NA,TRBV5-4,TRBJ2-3,ASSLEGGIPTDTQY
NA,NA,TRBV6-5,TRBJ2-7,ASSYSIVGRAYEQY
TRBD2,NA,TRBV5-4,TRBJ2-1,ASSKGLDSYNEQF
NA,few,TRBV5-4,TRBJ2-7,ASSLGQGSYEQY
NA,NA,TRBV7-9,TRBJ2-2,ASSLGTTNTGELF
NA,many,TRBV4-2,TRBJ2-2,ASSQGGSGTGELF
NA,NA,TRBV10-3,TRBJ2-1,AISLDRSSYNEQF
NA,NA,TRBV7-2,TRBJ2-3,ASSFEPGPIHPQY
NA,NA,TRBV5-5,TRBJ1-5,ASSPRPGIDQPQH
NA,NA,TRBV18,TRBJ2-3,ASSPREKDTQY
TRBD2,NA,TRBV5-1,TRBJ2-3,ASRRRAGTSGGSTDTQY
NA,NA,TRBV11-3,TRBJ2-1,ASSDDKRNEQF
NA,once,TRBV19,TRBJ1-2,ASSAVGTYGYT
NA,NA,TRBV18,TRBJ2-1,ASSPPQYNEQF
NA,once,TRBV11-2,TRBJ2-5,ASSLGLQETQY
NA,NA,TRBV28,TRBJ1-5,ASSALTEYSNQPQH
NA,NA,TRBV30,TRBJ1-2,AWDRSYGYT
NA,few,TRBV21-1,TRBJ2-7,ASSKPGQETYEQY
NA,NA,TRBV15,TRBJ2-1,ATSQTVAGRGNEQF
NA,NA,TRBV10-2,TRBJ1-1,ASSRREDRTEAF
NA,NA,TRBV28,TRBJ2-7,ASSLGGGGSYEQY